These 27 T cell receptor beta chains came from one sample sequenced in a study of human T cells and chemical hapten exposure. Time point indicated: pre-sensitization, week 0. Treatment reported: therapeutic diphenylcyclopropenone sensitization with weekly scalp DPC. TCRdb ran MiXCR on the RACE reads and lists one entry per CDR3 protein. Here the sample spans approximately 50,000 distinct CDR3 sequences, around 10% being singletons. Sequenced material: whole blood, taken in connection with sensitization to the hapten diphenylcyclopropenone (DPC). The receptors stem from a woman aged 40 to 49 with alopecia areata. Some clones in this sample may be carry-over from other donors' samples.

The chain carries TRBV6-2 or TRBV6-3 and TRBJ2-5; D is uncertain. Germline loops: CDR1 MNHEY, CDR2 SVGEGT. Trimming took off 6 bases at V and 7 bases at J, with 9 bases between the two ends. This CDR3 comprises 11 residues. The CDR3 DNA follows: TGTGCCAGCAGCGACCTGCGGACCCAGTACTTC. Its translation: CASSDLRTQYF.

This clonotype was seen a few times. This chain links TRBV6-2 or TRBV6-3 with TRBJ2-5, with 7 bases identical to TRBD2. Germline V CDR1 and CDR2: MNHEY, SVGEGT. The ends lost 10 bases at V and 4 bases at J; junction bases unmatched: 15. The CDR3 totals 15 residues. CDR3 nucleotide sequence: TGTGCCACTCAAGGGCGGGGGACGACCCGAGAGACCCAGTACTTC. It encodes CATQGRGTTRETQYF.

This clonotype was detected ten times or more. The V call is TRBV24-1, the J call TRBJ2-2; 8 bases align to TRBD2. Germline-derived CDR1 and CDR2 are KGHDR and SFDVKD. CDR3 length: 16 residues. Germline trimming cut 6 bases from V and 2 bases from J; bases unmatched to any gene: 7. CDR3 DNA sequence: TGTGCCACCAGTAAACACGGGACTAGAAACACCGGGGAGCTGTTTTTT. This encodes CATSKHGTRNTGELFF.

In this sample, this clonotype turned up many times. J is TRBJ2-7 and V is TRBV5-4; 10 nucleotides align to TRBD2. This CDR3 is built from 14 residues. The V and J ends lost 4 bases and 0 bases, in that order; junction bases with no gene match: 1. Germline CDR1 is SGHNT and CDR2 is YYREEE (reference sequence). The CDR3 nucleotides are TGTGCCAGCAGCCCTAGCGGGAGCTCCTACGAGCAGTACTTC. Protein sequence: CASSPSGSSYEQYF. Supplemented by reference TRBV5-4 and TRBJ2-7, the full variable domain reads ETGVTQSPTHLIKTRGQQVTLRCSSQSGHNTVSWYQQALGQGPQFIFQYYREEENGRGNFPPRFSGLQFPNYSSELNVNALELDDSALYLCASSPSGSSYEQYFGPGTRLTVT.

In regard to this clonotype: One end of the junction does not line up with germline, which may come from a read error. The CDR3 DNA is TGTGCCAGCAGTTTATCAGGGGGTTCACCCCCCCACTTT. This translates into CASSLSGGSPPHF. This chain links TRBV27 with TRBJ1-6, with D perhaps matching TRBD1 (6 bases). The length of the CDR3 is 13 residues. Germline loops: CDR1 MNHEY, CDR2 SMNVEV (reference sequence).

In this sample, this clonotype turned up many times. This chain uses TRBV4-2 with TRBJ2-1; D remains ambiguous. Germline V gene lookup returns CDR1 LGHNA and CDR2 YNFKEQ. CDR3 length equals 12 residues. Trimming took 0 bases from V and 9 from J, leaving 6 bases between them. DNA for the CDR3: TGTGCCAGCAGCCAAGATGAGGCTGAGCAGTTCTTC. It yields the protein CASSQDEAEQFF.

This clonotype was counted at least ten times. This rearrangement joins TRBV10-3 to TRBJ1-4, with 9 bases matching TRBD1. The V and J ends lost 6 bases and 8 bases, in that order; junction bases with no gene match: 7. The CDR3 totals 14 residues. Germline V gene sequence: CDR1 ENHRY, CDR2 SYGVKD. CDR3 in amino acids: CAISGTGTGEKLFF. Written as DNA, the CDR3 is TGTGCCATCAGCGGGACAGGGACTGGCGAAAAACTGTTTTTT.

A few counts support this clonotype. The genes are TRBV7-9 and TRBJ1-1; 9 bases fit TRBD1. The CDR3 contains 13 residues. CDR1 and CDR2 (germline): SEHNR, FQNEAQ (reference sequence). V trimming: 5 bases; J trimming: 10 bases; junction bases outside the gene matches: 8. For the CDR3, the DNA is TGTGCCAGCAGCCCCGAAGGGACAGGGTCAGCTTTCTTT. Translating gives CASSPEGTGSAFF.

The table lists this clonotype with many counts. The CDR3 region is CASSPRVRPNTQYF. The CDR3 DNA is TGTGCCAGCAGTCCGCGGGTCCGGCCAAATACGCAGTATTTT. The gene calls are TRBV28 and TRBJ2-3, with D possibly matching TRBD2 (5 bases). This CDR3 spans 14 amino acids. Per germline, CDR1 MDHEN and CDR2 SYDVKM. Trimming removed 5 bases at V and 7 bases at J, with 16 bases between.

In this sample, this clonotype turned up a few times. The rearrangement uses TRBV27 and TRBJ2-4, with D unclear. The CDR3 is 14 amino acids. Looked up from germline, CDR1 is MNHEY and CDR2 is SMNVEV (reference sequence). V lost 0 bases and J lost 5, with 8 bases in between. CDR3 sequence (DNA): TGTGCCAGCAGTTTATCGACATCGGAAAACATTCAGTACTTC. Protein sequence: CASSLSTSENIQYF.

The chain uses TRBV27 and TRBJ2-7, with D perhaps TRBD1 (6 bases). V was shortened by 5 bases and J by 12 bases, with 20 bases between the two germline ends. This CDR3 region has 13 residues. Germline V CDR1 and CDR2: MNHEY, SMNVEV (reference sequence). The CDR3 protein is CASSVSRQAGRYF. CDR3 in DNA: TGTGCCAGCAGTGTCTCTCGACAGGCGGGCCGGTACTTC.

The chain combines TRBV10-2 with TRBJ2-3; D gene ambiguous. With 3 bases removed from V and 5 bases from J, the gap between germline ends came to 9 bases. The CDR3 is made up of 13 amino acids. Germline CDR1 WSHSY, CDR2 SAAADI. In DNA form, the CDR3 reads TGCGCCAGCAGTGATCCGGCTGGAGATACGCAGTATTTT. Translated: CASSDPAGDTQYF.

This clonotype was seen at least ten times. The chain joins TRBV20-1 to TRBJ1-3, with D possibly being TRBD1 (6 bases). V lost 1 base and J 0 bases, leaving 10 bases between the germline ends. This CDR3 has 15 residues. Germline CDR1 is DFQATT and CDR2 is SNEGSKA (reference sequence). The CDR3 sequence is CSARAGANSGNTIYF. CDR3 DNA: TGCAGTGCTAGAGCGGGGGCCAACTCTGGAAACACCATATATTTT.

This clonotype was seen more than once but under ten times. The CDR3 region has the DNA TGCGCCAGCAGCCCTAGTTGGGGAGGGGGCTACGAGCAGTACTTC. This sequence encodes CASSPSWGGGYEQYF. V gene TRBV4-3 combines with J gene TRBJ2-7, with D tentatively TRBD2 (7 bases). The CDR3 covers 15 residues. V lost 4 bases and J 3 bases, leaving 16 bases between the germline ends. The germline V gene encodes CDR1 LGHNA and CDR2 YSLEER.

As concerns this clonotype: Mismatch with germline at one junction end may stem from a read error. The V gene is TRBV3-1, the J gene TRBJ1-1; the D gene is possibly TRBD1 (6 bases). The germline V gene encodes CDR1 LGHDT and CDR2 YNNKEL (reference sequence). There are 15 residues in the CDR3. In DNA, the CDR3 is TGTGCCAGCAGCCCTCGGGCAGGGGCTAACACTGAAGTTTTCTTT. Translation: CASSPRAGANTEVFF.

Only a few counts were recorded for this clonotype. The rearrangement uses TRBV7-9 and TRBJ1-5; tentative D call: TRBD1 (6 bases). The V gene's germline CDR1 is SEHNR and CDR2 FQNEAQ (reference sequence). This CDR3 is 17 amino acids long. The ends were cut back, 3 bases at V and 6 bases at J, with 21 bases in the middle. The CDR3 sequence: CASSFGVDSRGGQPQHF. DNA of the CDR3: TGTGCCAGCAGCTTCGGTGTGGACAGCAGGGGCGGTCAGCCCCAGCATTTT.

This clonotype was seen many times. The chain carries TRBV3-1 and TRBJ1-5; the D gene is possibly TRBD1 (5 bases). Germline V lookup: CDR1 LGHDT, CDR2 YNNKEL (reference sequence). CDR3 length: 14 residues. Trimming removed 1 base from V and 3 bases from J, with 7 bases in between. The chain's CDR3 is CASSQGRANQPQHF. The CDR3, as DNA: TGTGCCAGCAGCCAAGGCAGGGCCAATCAGCCCCAGCATTTT. Supplemented by reference TRBV3-1 and TRBJ1-5, the full variable domain reads DTAVSQTPKYLVTQMGNDKSIKCEQNLGHDTMYWYKQDSKKFLKIMFSYNNKELIINETVPNRFSPKSPDKAHLNLHINSLELGDSAVYFCASSQGRANQPQHFGDGTRLSIL.

This clonotype showed up many times. This chain connects TRBV7-2 to TRBJ2-7; 10 nucleotides align to TRBD2. The V gene end was trimmed by 8 bases and the J gene end by 6 bases; junction bases not matched to a gene: 13. The CDR3 has 15 amino acids. The germline CDR1 and CDR2 sequences are SGHTA and FQGNSA. The chain's CDR3 is CASSNERGGGGEQYF. In nucleotides, the CDR3 is TGTGCCAGCTCAAATGAGCGGGGGGGCGGCGGCGAGCAGTACTTC.

The chain has TRBV6-2 or TRBV6-3 and TRBJ2-3; D call uncertain. Germline CDR1 MNHEY, CDR2 SVGEGT. Between the trimmed V and J ends, which lost 2 bases and 2 bases, there was a span of 8 bases. The CDR3 contains 14 residues. Here the CDR3 DNA reads TGTGCCAGCAGTTACGTCAGTCCCACAGATACGCAGTATTTT. Its translation: CASSYVSPTDTQYF.

In this sample, this clonotype turned up a few times. CDR3: CASSRGTKVGELFF. CDR3 nucleotides: TGTGCCAGCAGCCGTGGGACCAAAGTCGGGGAGCTGTTTTTT. This sequence joins TRBV14 and TRBJ2-2; D may be TRBD1 or TRBD2 (5 bases each). CDR1 and CDR2 from the germline V gene are SGHDN and FVKESK. V gave up 4 bases and J gave up 7 bases, with 13 bases separating them. The CDR3 has 14 amino acids.

This clonotype has at least ten counts. This chain connects TRBV15 to TRBJ2-3; 11 bases are shared with TRBD2. This CDR3 spans 13 amino acids. Germline V lookup: CDR1 LNHNV, CDR2 YYDKDF (reference sequence). The V segment lost 6 bases and the J segment 6 bases; nucleotides outside the gene matches: 2. Here the CDR3 DNA reads TGTGCCACCAGGGCTAGCGGGAGGGATACGCAGTATTTT. Translating it yields CATRASGRDTQYF. Full variable domain (missing parts from reference TRBV15 and TRBJ2-3): DAMVIQNPRYQVTQFGKPVTLSCSQTLNHNVMYWYQQKSSQAPKLLFHYYDKDFNNEADTPDNFQSRRPNTSFCFLDIRSPGLGDTAMYLCATRASGRDTQYFGPGTRLTVL.

The sample holds a few counts of this clonotype. Written as DNA, the CDR3 is TGTGCCAGCAGACCCTCTAGCGATACGCAGTATTTT. The encoded protein is CASRPSSDTQYF. V is TRBV6-2 or TRBV6-3 and J is TRBJ2-3, with D perhaps matching TRBD2 (5 bases). This CDR3 is built from 12 residues. Trimming removed 6 bases from V and 6 bases from J, with 10 bases in between. Germline assignment: CDR1 MNHEY and CDR2 SVGEGT.

In this sample, this clonotype turned up a few times. The V and J genes are TRBV29-1 and TRBJ1-4; no firm D call. Germline V gene sequence: CDR1 SQVTM, CDR2 ANQGSEA. V gave up 4 bases and J gave up 8 bases, with 11 bases separating them. The CDR3 has 12 amino acids. The CDR3 nucleotides are TGCAGCGTTGTCGCGGTTGGGGAAAAACTGTTTTTT. This encodes CSVVAVGEKLFF.

The chain couples TRBV6-5 to TRBJ2-3; D is uncertain. V was trimmed by 4 bases and J by 1 base, leaving 9 bases between them. The V gene's germline CDR1 is MNHEY and CDR2 SVGAGI. The CDR3 contains 14 residues. CDR3 amino acids: CASSSLGRTDTQYF. The CDR3 DNA reads TGTGCCAGCAGTTCCCTTGGGCGCACAGATACGCAGTATTTT.

This clonotype was detected a few times. The chain couples TRBV6-2 or TRBV6-3 to TRBJ2-7, with D perhaps TRBD1 (5 bases). Germline V gene data show CDR1 as MNHEY and CDR2 as SVGEGT. V was shortened by 5 bases and J by 3 bases, with 17 bases between the two germline ends. The CDR3 consists of 15 residues. The CDR3 here is CASSLQGAAGYEQYF. The DNA of the CDR3 is TGTGCCAGCAGTCTCCAGGGTGCGGCAGGCTACGAGCAGTACTTC.

This clonotype has at least ten counts. CDR3 in DNA: TGTGCCAGCAGCGCCGTCGGGAACACTGAAGCTTTCTTT. This sequence encodes CASSAVGNTEAFF. The J gene is TRBJ1-1, the V gene TRBV9; no definite D call. V was trimmed by 3 bases and J by 1 base, leaving 7 bases between them. The CDR3 covers 13 residues. Germline CDR1 is SGDLS and CDR2 is YYNGEE. Full variable domain (outside the CDR3, taken from reference TRBV9 and TRBJ1-1): DSGVTQTPKHLITATGQRVTLRCSPRSGDLSVYWYQQSLDQGLQFLIQYYNGEERAKGNILERFSAQQFPDLHSELNLSSLELGDSALYFCASSAVGNTEAFFGQGTRLTVV.

This clonotype was detected many times. The chain couples TRBV19 to TRBJ2-1; TRBD2 matches 8 bases. The CDR3 is 15 residues long. With 7 bases clipped from V and 9 bases from J, the junction kept 14 bases outside the gene matches. Germline-derived CDR1 and CDR2 are LNHDA and SQIVND (reference sequence). The DNA of the CDR3 is TGTGCCAGTACCCGGAGGCGAGCGGGAGTATCTGAGCAGTTCTTC. It specifies CASTRRRAGVSEQFF.